Below are 32 T cell receptor beta chains sequenced from a single sample in a study of Ad26.COV2.S vaccination and SARS-CoV-2 variants. The data were produced by immunoSEQ multiplex PCR, yet TCRdb's version contains in-frame clones alone and is incomplete. The table lists around 240,000 clones, 85% to 90% of them singletons. Treatment in this sample: about 20 received Ad26.COV2.S at low or high dose, single or two shots; five or six received placebo; per-sample allocation not given. Specimen acquisition occurred on day 63 following the initial vaccine or placebo injection. Sequenced material: peripheral blood, taken in a trial of Ad26.COV2.S vaccine versus placebo. The receptors were gathered from a person aged 18-60 years who received the Ad26.COV2.S COVID-19 vaccine or a placebo.

This clone was seen once. V is TRBV24-1 and J is TRBJ2-2, with D tentatively TRBD2 (7 bases). Germline lookup yields CDR1 KGHDR and CDR2 SFDVKD. The ends were cut back, 0 bases at V and 6 bases at J, with 16 bases in the middle. The CDR3 has 17 amino acids. The CDR3 DNA follows: TGTGCCACCAGTGATTTGCAAGGGGGGGCCTCCGCCGGGGAGCTGTTTTTT. It codes for CATSDLQGGASAGELFF.

This clone was recorded only once. This chain links TRBV4-2 with TRBJ1-1; the D is unclear. The CDR3 spans 15 residues. V lost 0 bases and J 5 bases, leaving 13 bases between the germline ends. CDR1 is LGHNA, CDR2 YNFKEQ, per germline. The CDR3 bases are TGTGCCAGCAGCCAAGAGGGCCTCTCAGGTACTGAAGCTTTCTTT. This translates into CASSQEGLSGTEAFF.

The V gene is TRBV6-1, the J gene TRBJ2-4; D perhaps matches TRBD1 (6 bases). Germline loops: CDR1 MNHNS, CDR2 SASEGT. The V end was cut by 4 bases, the J end by 0 bases, with 13 bases between. The CDR3 runs 16 residues. In nucleotides, the CDR3 is TGTGCCAGCAGTGGCCAGGACAGCCTAGCCAAAAACATTCAGTACTTC. This sequence encodes CASSGQDSLAKNIQYF.

The chain employs TRBV18 and TRBJ2-7, with 7 bases matching TRBD1. The V and J ends lost 0 bases and 5 bases, in that order; junction bases with no gene match: 22. The CDR3 runs to 20 residues. Germline CDR1 KGHSH, CDR2 LQKENI. This CDR3 reads CASSPPIGTSGTAQWDEQYF. Written as DNA, the CDR3 is TGTGCCAGCTCACCACCGATCGGGACCTCAGGGACAGCGCAGTGGGACGAGCAGTACTTC.

This chain connects TRBV27 to TRBJ2-1; the match to TRBD2 covers 10 bases. The V gene's germline CDR1 is MNHEY and CDR2 SMNVEV (reference sequence). V lost 5 bases and J lost 7; bases outside the gene matches: 8. There are 15 residues in the CDR3. The CDR3 spells CASSPLAGVRNEQFF. The CDR3 nucleotides read TGTGCCAGCAGTCCGCTAGCGGGGGTGAGGAATGAGCAGTTCTTC.

The V call is TRBV14, the J call TRBJ2-3, with TRBD1 matching over 9 bases. V shed 4 bases, J shed 2 bases, and the junction held 10 bases outside the gene matches. CDR1 SGHDN and CDR2 FVKESK come from the germline V gene. The CDR3 runs 17 residues. The CDR3 DNA is TGTGCCAGCAGCCTGCGGGACAGGGCCTTCTTCACAGATACGCAGTATTTT. Its protein is CASSLRDRAFFTDTQYF.

The chain employs TRBV7-9 and TRBJ2-3; D not certain. CDR3 length: 16 residues. V lost 5 bases and J 0 bases, leaving 15 bases between the germline ends. CDR1 and CDR2 from the germline V gene are SEHNR and FQNEAQ (reference sequence). As DNA, the CDR3 is TGTGCCAGCAGCCCCTGGGTTTTAGGGAGCACAGATACGCAGTATTTT. Protein product: CASSPWVLGSTDTQYF.

CDR3 residues: CASSPWTGDTDTQYF. Written as DNA, the CDR3 is TGCGCCAGCAGCCCTTGGACGGGGGACACAGATACGCAGTATTTT. The chain is built from TRBV5-1 and TRBJ2-3; D may be TRBD2 (6 bases). The CDR3 contains 15 residues. V lost 4 bases to trimming and J lost 2 bases, with 14 bases between them. CDR1 is SGHRS and CDR2 is YFSETQ in the germline V gene.

CDR3 nucleotides: TGCGCCAGCGGACCAGACAGACACACTGAAGCTTTCTTT. It codes for CASGPDRHTEAFF. The rearrangement uses TRBV4-3 and TRBJ1-1; possible D gene TRBD1, 5 bases. The CDR3 totals 13 residues. The V end lost 8 bases, the J end lost 3 bases, and 13 bases lay between the germline ends. Looked up from germline, CDR1 is LGHNA and CDR2 is YSLEER.

Comments on this clone: Additional DNA sequences in this sample encode the identical CDR3. The chain joins TRBV3-1 (or the pseudogene TRBV3-2) to TRBJ2-7; D ambiguous. Trimming stripped 1 base from V and 2 bases from J, with 3 bases between. CDR1 and CDR2 (germline): LGHDT, YNNKEL (reference sequence). This CDR3 has 12 residues. CDR3 coding DNA: TGTGCCAGCAGCCAAGGGCCCTACGAGCAGTACTTC. The encoded protein is CASSQGPYEQYF.

The chain couples TRBV5-4 to TRBJ1-6, with a possible D match to TRBD1 (5 bases). This CDR3 is built from 14 residues. Trimming pared 0 bases from V and 6 bases from J, leaving 7 bases between. Germline V gene sequence: CDR1 SGHNT, CDR2 YYREEE (reference sequence). The CDR3 nucleotides are TGTGCCAGCAGCTTGGGGCAGGGTAATTCACCCCTCCACTTT. This codes for CASSLGQGNSPLHF.

V and J are TRBV7-2 and TRBJ2-2; TRBD2 aligns across 7 bases. The CDR3 sequence is 16 residues long. V lost 1 base, J lost 8 bases, and 10 bases stayed unmatched. Germline CDR1 is SGHTA and CDR2 is FQGNSA. CDR3 nucleotide sequence: TGTGCCAGCAGCTTAGTTCCCAGCGGGGCAGGGGGGGAGCTGTTTTTT. The encoded protein is CASSLVPSGAGGELFF.

CDR3 in DNA: TGTGCCAGCAGCCACGAGGGGGGCCCGTACAATGAGCAGTTCTTC. Protein: CASSHEGGPYNEQFF. This chain uses TRBV6-2 or TRBV6-3 with TRBJ2-1; either TRBD1 or TRBD2 may fit D (6 bases each). V was clipped by 6 bases and J by 4 bases, with 16 bases between them. The germline CDR1 and CDR2 sequences are MNHEY and SVGEGT. This CDR3 comprises 15 residues.

This clone was recorded only once. The V and J genes are TRBV5-1 and TRBJ2-3; D is undetermined. Germline-derived CDR1 and CDR2 are SGHRS and YFSETQ. V gave up 3 bases and J gave up 8 bases, with 13 bases separating them. The CDR3 is 13 amino acids. The DNA of the CDR3 is TGCGCCAGCAGCTCCGGCGGCGCTGGTACGCAGTATTTT. The encoded protein is CASSSGGAGTQYF.

The J gene is TRBJ2-2, the V gene TRBV6-5; D is perhaps TRBD2 (6 bases). The CDR3 runs to 16 residues. Germline V gives CDR1 MNHEY, CDR2 SVGAGI. Trimming shortened V by 1 base and J by 5 bases, and 14 bases separated the two germline ends. CDR3 in amino acids: CASSYLRGRLTGELFF. The CDR3 DNA sequence: TGTGCCAGCAGTTACTTACGGGGGAGGTTGACCGGGGAGCTGTTTTTT.

The sample holds one count of this clone. V usage is TRBV4-2 and J usage is TRBJ2-5; weak D call: TRBD2 (5 bases). The CDR3 length is 13 residues. CDR1 and CDR2 from the germline V gene are LGHNA and YNFKEQ. Trimming shortened V by 1 base and J by 4 bases, and 7 bases separated the two germline ends. CDR3 DNA sequence: TGTGCCAGCAGCCAAGCGGCGGGAGAGACCCAGTACTTC. Translated, it gives CASSQAAGETQYF.

The V gene is TRBV6-6, the J gene TRBJ2-1; D is uncertain. Germline CDR1 is MNHNY and CDR2 is SVGAGI (reference sequence). V lost 2 bases and J 5 bases, leaving 7 bases between the germline ends. The CDR3 is 13 amino acids. The CDR3 sequence: CASSYVLNNEQFF. For the CDR3, the DNA is TGTGCCAGCAGTTACGTTCTCAACAATGAGCAGTTCTTC.

This chain connects TRBV28 to TRBJ2-7, with TRBD1 matching 9 bases. The CDR3 contains 15 residues. With 4 bases clipped from V and 12 bases from J, the junction kept 16 bases outside the gene matches. Germline V gives CDR1 MDHEN, CDR2 SYDVKM. The CDR3 DNA sequence: TGTGCCAGCAGTTCACTCGCATCCGGGACAGGGACCATGTACTTC. Amino acids: CASSSLASGTGTMYF.

The chain links TRBV27 to TRBJ2-1; perhaps TRBD2 as D (6 bases). V was cut by 8 bases and J by 12 bases, with 23 bases left in between. Germline V gene lookup returns CDR1 MNHEY and CDR2 SMNVEV (reference sequence). The CDR3 is 14 amino acids. CDR3 region: CASAGRDGGSPQFF. The CDR3 DNA is TGTGCCAGCGCCGGAAGGGATGGGGGGTCCCCGCAGTTCTTC.

The CDR3, as DNA: TGTGCCAGCACAGGGGGGAGGGAAAAACTGTTTTTT. The encoded protein is CASTGGREKLFF. The chain couples TRBV28 to TRBJ1-4, with 7 bases that match TRBD1. With 7 bases clipped from V and 8 bases from J, the junction kept 4 bases outside the gene matches. This CDR3 has 12 residues. Germline V gene lookup returns CDR1 MDHEN and CDR2 SYDVKM.

V and J are TRBV2 and TRBJ2-6, with D perhaps assigned TRBD1 or TRBD2 (5 bases each). Germline V gene data show CDR1 as SNHLY and CDR2 as FYNNEI. With 9 bases removed from V and 0 bases from J, the gap between germline ends came to 9 bases. The CDR3 consists of 14 residues. The CDR3 nucleotides are TGTGCCAGATCAGGGACCTCTGGGGCCAACGTCCTGACTTTC. Amino acids: CARSGTSGANVLTF.

The genes are TRBV7-8 and TRBJ1-3; no clear D gene. This CDR3 has 16 residues. Germline CDR1 reads SGHVS; CDR2 reads FQNEAQ. V lost 5 bases and J 2 bases, leaving 16 bases between the germline ends. The DNA of the CDR3 is TGTGCCAGCAGCGAGGCGACACAGCGTACTGGAAACACCATATATTTT. Translation: CASSEATQRTGNTIYF.

CDR3 protein: CASSFAGNYEQYF. As DNA, the CDR3 is TGTGCCAGCAGTTTTGCCGGGAACTACGAGCAGTACTTC. J is TRBJ2-7 and V is TRBV28, with D maybe TRBD2 (5 bases). Trimming took off 3 bases at V and 3 bases at J, with 9 bases between the two ends. This CDR3 spans 13 amino acids. The germline CDR1 and CDR2 sequences are MDHEN and SYDVKM.

This rearrangement joins TRBV19 to TRBJ1-5, with unresolved D. Per germline, CDR1 LNHDA and CDR2 SQIVND (reference sequence). The CDR3 loop spans 15 amino acids. Trimming shortened V by 3 bases and J by 2 bases, and 11 bases separated the two germline ends. CDR3 coding DNA: TGTGCCAGTAGTATCTGGGAGAGGGGCAATCAGCCCCAGCATTTT. It codes for CASSIWERGNQPQHF.

Here the CDR3 DNA reads TGCGCCAGCAGTGATCAAGGGCCGACCTACGAGCAGTACTTC. Its translation: CASSDQGPTYEQYF. The chain has TRBV10-2 and TRBJ2-7, with D unclear. The V gene lost 3 bases and the J gene lost 2 bases, with 11 bases spanning the gap. The CDR3 has 14 residues. Looked up from germline, CDR1 is WSHSY and CDR2 is SAAADI.

This sequence joins TRBV24-1 and TRBJ2-1, with D possibly TRBD2 on 6 matching bases. V dropped 2 bases and J dropped 7 bases, with 8 bases sitting between them. Germline loops: CDR1 KGHDR, CDR2 SFDVKD. The CDR3 has 13 amino acids. The CDR3 DNA sequence: TGTGCCACCAGTGATTGGGGGAGGAATGAGCAGTTCTTC. Amino acid sequence: CATSDWGRNEQFF.

This chain joins TRBV30 and TRBJ2-7; D is ambiguous. Deletions cut 0 bases from V and 3 bases from J, with 6 bases between. The CDR3 length is 12 residues. From germline, CDR1 is GTSNPN and CDR2 SVGIG (reference sequence). DNA of the CDR3: TGTGCCTGGAGTGTACGGCTCTACGAGCAGTACTTC. It encodes CAWSVRLYEQYF.

The chain recombines TRBV16 with TRBJ2-1; D not resolved. Germline assignment: CDR1 KGHSY and CDR2 FQNENV. V lost 4 bases and J 6 bases, leaving 10 bases between the germline ends. The CDR3 length is 13 residues. CDR3 loop: CASSPWASNEQFF. CDR3 sequence (DNA): TGTGCCAGCAGCCCATGGGCCTCCAATGAGCAGTTCTTC.

CDR3 sequence (DNA): TGCGCCGCGGTAGGAGACGCTGAAGCTTTCTTT. This encodes CAAVGDAEAFF. The chain carries TRBV4-3 and TRBJ1-1; D not resolved. The CDR3 consists of 11 residues. Germline CDR1 LGHNA, CDR2 YSLEER. V dropped 11 bases and J dropped 6 bases, with 13 bases sitting between them.

The J gene is TRBJ1-2, the V gene TRBV5-8; the D is unclear. The CDR3 consists of 15 residues. V lost 3 bases, J lost 6 bases, and 18 bases lay in between. The germline V gene has CDR1 SGHTS and CDR2 YDEGEE. The CDR3 coding sequence is TGTGCCAGCAGCTCGGCCGGGAGGGCCCCGGATGGCTACACCTTC. Its protein product is CASSSAGRAPDGYTF.

CDR3 region: CASSSQTGGYGYTF. The CDR3 DNA reads as TGTGCCAGCAGTTCCCAGACAGGGGGCTATGGCTACACCTTC. The genes are TRBV6-2 or TRBV6-3 and TRBJ1-2; 9 bases line up with TRBD1. CDR1 is MNHEY and CDR2 is SVGEGT in the germline V gene. Trimming took 4 bases from V and 4 from J; bases not matched to a gene: 4. CDR3 length: 14 residues.

The chain recombines TRBV7-2 with TRBJ2-7; 7 bases match TRBD2. The V and J ends lost 5 bases and 3 bases, in that order; junction bases with no gene match: 4. Germline V CDR1 and CDR2: SGHTA, FQGNSA. The CDR3 covers 13 residues. The CDR3 DNA sequence: TGTGCCAGCAGCCCCCAGCGGGGCTACGAGCAGTACTTC. Protein: CASSPQRGYEQYF. Combining the CDR3 with reference TRBV7-2 and TRBJ2-7 gives the whole variable domain GAGVSQSPSNKVTEKGKDVELRCDPISGHTALYWYRQSLGQGLEFLIYFQGNSAPDKSGLPSDRFSAERTGGSVSTLTIQRTQQEDSAVYLCASSPQRGYEQYFGPGTRLTVT.